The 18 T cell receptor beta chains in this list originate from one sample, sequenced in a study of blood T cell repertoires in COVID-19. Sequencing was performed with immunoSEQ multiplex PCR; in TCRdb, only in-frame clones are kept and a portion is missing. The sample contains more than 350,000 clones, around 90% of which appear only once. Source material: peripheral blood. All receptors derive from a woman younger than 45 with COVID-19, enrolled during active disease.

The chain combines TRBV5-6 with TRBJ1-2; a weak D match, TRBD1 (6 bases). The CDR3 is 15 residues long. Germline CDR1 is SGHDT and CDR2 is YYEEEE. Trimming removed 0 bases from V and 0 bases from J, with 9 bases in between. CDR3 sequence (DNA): TGTGCCAGCAGCTTGGGCAGGGGATCTAACTATGGCTACACCTTC. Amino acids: CASSLGRGSNYGYTF.

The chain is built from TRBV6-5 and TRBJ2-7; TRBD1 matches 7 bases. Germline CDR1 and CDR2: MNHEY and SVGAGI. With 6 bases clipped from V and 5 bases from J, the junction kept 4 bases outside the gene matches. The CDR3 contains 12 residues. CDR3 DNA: TGTGCCAGCAGCTTTGACAGGGACGAGCAGTACTTC. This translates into CASSFDRDEQYF.

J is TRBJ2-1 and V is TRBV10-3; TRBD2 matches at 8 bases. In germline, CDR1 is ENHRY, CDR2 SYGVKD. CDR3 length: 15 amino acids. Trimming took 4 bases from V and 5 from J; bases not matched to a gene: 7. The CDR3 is CAISGTSGSDNEQFF. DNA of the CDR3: TGTGCCATCAGTGGTACGAGCGGGAGTGACAATGAGCAGTTCTTC.

The CDR3, as DNA: TGTGCCAGTAGTTCTGGACAGGCAGATACGCAGTATTTT. This sequence encodes CASSSGQADTQYF. The chain employs TRBV19 and TRBJ2-3, with TRBD1 matching over 7 bases. V lost 5 bases, J lost 4 bases, and 3 bases stayed unmatched. The CDR3 is made up of 13 amino acids. From germline, CDR1 is LNHDA and CDR2 SQIVND (reference sequence).

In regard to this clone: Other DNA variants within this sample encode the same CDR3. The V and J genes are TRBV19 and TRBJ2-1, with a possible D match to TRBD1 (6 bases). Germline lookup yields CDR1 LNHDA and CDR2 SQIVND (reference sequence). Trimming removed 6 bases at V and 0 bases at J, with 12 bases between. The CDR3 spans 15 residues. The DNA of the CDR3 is TGTGCCAGTAGCCTTGGGGGCAGCTCCTACAATGAGCAGTTCTTC. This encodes CASSLGGSSYNEQFF.

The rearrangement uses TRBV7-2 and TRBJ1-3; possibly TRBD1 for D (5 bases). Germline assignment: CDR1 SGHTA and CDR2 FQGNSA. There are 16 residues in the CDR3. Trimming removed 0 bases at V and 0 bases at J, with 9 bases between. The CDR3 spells CASSLAQGYSGNTIYF. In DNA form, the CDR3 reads TGTGCCAGCAGCTTAGCGCAGGGCTACTCTGGAAACACCATATATTTT.

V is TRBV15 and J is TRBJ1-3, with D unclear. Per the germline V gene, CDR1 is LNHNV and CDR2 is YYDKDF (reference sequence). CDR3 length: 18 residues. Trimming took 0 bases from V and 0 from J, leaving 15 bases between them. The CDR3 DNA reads TGTGCCACCAGCAGAGATCTCCCGGGGTCCCCCTCTGGAAACACCATATATTTT. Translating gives CATSRDLPGSPSGNTIYF.

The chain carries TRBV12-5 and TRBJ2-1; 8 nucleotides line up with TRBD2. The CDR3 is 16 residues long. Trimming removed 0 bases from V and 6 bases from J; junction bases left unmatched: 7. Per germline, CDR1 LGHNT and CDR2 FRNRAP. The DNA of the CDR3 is TGTGCTAGTGGTTTGGTACCGGGAGGGGTTCTCAATGAGCAGTTCTTC. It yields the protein CASGLVPGGVLNEQFF.

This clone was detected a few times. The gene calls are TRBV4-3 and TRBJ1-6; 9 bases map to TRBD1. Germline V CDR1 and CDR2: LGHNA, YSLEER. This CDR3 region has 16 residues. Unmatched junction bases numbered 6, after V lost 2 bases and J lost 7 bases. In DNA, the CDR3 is TGCGCCAGCAGCCAAATGGACAGGGGCCCAAATTCACCCCTCCACTTT. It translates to CASSQMDRGPNSPLHF.

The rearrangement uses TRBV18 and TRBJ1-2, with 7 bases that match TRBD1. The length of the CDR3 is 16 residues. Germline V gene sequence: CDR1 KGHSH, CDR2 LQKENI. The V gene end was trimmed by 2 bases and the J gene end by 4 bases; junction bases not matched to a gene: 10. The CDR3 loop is CASSPGTGEAGYGYTF. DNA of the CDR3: TGTGCCAGCTCACCAGGCACAGGGGAGGCTGGCTATGGCTACACCTTC. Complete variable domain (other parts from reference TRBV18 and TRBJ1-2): NAGVMQNPRHLVRRRGQEARLRCSPMKGHSHVYWYRQLPEEGLKFMVYLQKENIIDESGMPKERFSAEFPKEGPSILRIQQVVRGDSAAYFCASSPGTGEAGYGYTFGSGTRLTVV.

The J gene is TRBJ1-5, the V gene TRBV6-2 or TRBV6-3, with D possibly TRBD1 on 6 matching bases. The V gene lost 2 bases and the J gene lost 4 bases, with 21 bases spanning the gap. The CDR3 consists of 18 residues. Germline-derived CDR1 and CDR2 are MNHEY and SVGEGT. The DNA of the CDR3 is TGTGCCAGCAGTTACCCCGACTGGGGGGGCCTCAATAATCAGCCCCAGCATTTT. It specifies CASSYPDWGGLNNQPQHF.

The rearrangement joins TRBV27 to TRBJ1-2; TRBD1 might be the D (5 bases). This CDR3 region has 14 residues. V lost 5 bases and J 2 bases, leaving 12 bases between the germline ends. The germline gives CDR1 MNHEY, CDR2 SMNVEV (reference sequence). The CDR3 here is CASSPHQGNYGYTF. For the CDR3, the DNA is TGTGCCAGCAGTCCCCACCAGGGCAACTATGGCTACACCTTC.

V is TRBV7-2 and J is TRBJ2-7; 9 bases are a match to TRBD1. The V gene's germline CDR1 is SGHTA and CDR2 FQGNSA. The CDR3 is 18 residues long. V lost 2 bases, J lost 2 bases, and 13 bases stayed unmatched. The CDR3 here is CASSLRLFRDRATYEQYF. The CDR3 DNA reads TGTGCCAGCAGCTTAAGATTATTCAGGGACAGGGCGACCTACGAGCAGTACTTC. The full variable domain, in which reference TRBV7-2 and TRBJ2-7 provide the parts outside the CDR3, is GAGVSQSPSNKVTEKGKDVELRCDPISGHTALYWYRQSLGQGLEFLIYFQGNSAPDKSGLPSDRFSAERTGGSVSTLTIQRTQQEDSAVYLCASSLRLFRDRATYEQYFGPGTRLTVT.

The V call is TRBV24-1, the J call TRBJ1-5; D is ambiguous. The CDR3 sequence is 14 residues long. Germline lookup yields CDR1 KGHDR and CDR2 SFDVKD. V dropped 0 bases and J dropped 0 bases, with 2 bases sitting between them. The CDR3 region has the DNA TGTGCCACCAGTGATTTGCGTAGCAATCAGCCCCAGCATTTT. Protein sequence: CATSDLRSNQPQHF.

The chain's CDR3 is CASRDIESTDTQYF. The DNA for the CDR3 is TGTGCCAGCCGGGACATTGAAAGCACAGATACGCAGTATTTT. This chain links TRBV7-9 with TRBJ2-3, with D possibly being TRBD1 (6 bases). This CDR3 spans 14 amino acids. V lost 8 bases, J lost 0 bases, and 12 bases lay in between. The germline V gene has CDR1 SEHNR and CDR2 FQNEAQ (reference sequence).

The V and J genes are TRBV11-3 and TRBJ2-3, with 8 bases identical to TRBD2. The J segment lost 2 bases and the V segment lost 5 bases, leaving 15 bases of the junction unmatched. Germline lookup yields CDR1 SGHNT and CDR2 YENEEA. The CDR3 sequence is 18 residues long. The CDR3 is CASSPWVWAGGTTDTQYF. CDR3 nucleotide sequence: TGTGCCAGCAGCCCGTGGGTGTGGGCGGGAGGAACCACAGATACGCAGTATTTT.

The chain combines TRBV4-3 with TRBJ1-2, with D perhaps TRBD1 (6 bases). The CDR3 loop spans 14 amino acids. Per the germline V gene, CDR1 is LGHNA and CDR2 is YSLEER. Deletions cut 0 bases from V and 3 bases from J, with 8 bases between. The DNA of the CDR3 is TGCGCCAGCAGCCAAGATCCAGGGGACTATGGCTACACCTTC. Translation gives CASSQDPGDYGYTF.

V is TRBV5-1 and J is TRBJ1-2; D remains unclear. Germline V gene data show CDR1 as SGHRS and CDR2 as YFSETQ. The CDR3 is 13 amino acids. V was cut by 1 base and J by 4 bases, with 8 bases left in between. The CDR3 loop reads CASSLTRGYGYTF. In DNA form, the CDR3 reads TGCGCCAGCAGCTTGACCCGGGGCTATGGCTACACCTTC.